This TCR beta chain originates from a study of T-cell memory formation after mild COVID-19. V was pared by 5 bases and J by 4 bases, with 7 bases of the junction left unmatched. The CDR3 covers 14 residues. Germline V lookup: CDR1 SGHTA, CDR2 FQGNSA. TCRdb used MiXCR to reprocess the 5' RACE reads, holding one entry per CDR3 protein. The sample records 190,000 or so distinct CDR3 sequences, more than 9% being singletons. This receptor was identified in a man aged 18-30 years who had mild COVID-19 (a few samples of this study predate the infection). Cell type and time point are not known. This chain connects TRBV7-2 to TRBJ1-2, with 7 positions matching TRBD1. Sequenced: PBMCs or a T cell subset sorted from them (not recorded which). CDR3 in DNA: TGTGCCAGCAGCCCGCCGACAGGGCTCTATGGCTACACCTTC. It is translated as CASSPPTGLYGYTF.